The 2 T cell receptor beta chains given below trace back to one sample, sequenced in a study of shared clonotypes between healthy human individuals. The naive CD8 fraction comprised CD45RO-negative cells positively selected for CCR7 and excluded terminally differentiated effector memory CD45RA+ cells. Method: immunoSEQ multiplex PCR; TCRdb's copy keeps in-frame clones and lacks some. The sample comprises millions of clones, 85% to 95% of which are singletons, and approximately 1.2% rests with the top ten. The specimen sequenced was naive CD8+ T cells sorted from blood. These receptors all come from a man between 18 and 29 years old in good health.

CDR3 residues: CASSLLGELYEQYF. The CDR3 DNA follows: TGTGCCAGCAGTTTATTAGGGGAGCTCTACGAGCAGTACTTC. The rearrangement joins TRBV27 to TRBJ2-7; D might be TRBD1 or TRBD2, each matching 5 bases. The V gene lost 1 base and the J gene lost 3 bases, with 10 bases spanning the gap. The CDR3 extends over 14 amino acids. The germline gives CDR1 MNHEY, CDR2 SMNVEV (reference sequence).

V gene TRBV10-3 combines with J gene TRBJ2-2, with a tentative D call TRBD2 (5 bases). The V and J ends lost 5 bases and 9 bases respectively, with 13 bases between them. The V gene's germline CDR1 is ENHRY and CDR2 SYGVKD. The CDR3 length is 13 residues. The DNA for the CDR3 is TGTGCCATCAGTAGCGGACCGACCCGGGAGCTGTTTTTT. Residues: CAISSGPTRELFF.